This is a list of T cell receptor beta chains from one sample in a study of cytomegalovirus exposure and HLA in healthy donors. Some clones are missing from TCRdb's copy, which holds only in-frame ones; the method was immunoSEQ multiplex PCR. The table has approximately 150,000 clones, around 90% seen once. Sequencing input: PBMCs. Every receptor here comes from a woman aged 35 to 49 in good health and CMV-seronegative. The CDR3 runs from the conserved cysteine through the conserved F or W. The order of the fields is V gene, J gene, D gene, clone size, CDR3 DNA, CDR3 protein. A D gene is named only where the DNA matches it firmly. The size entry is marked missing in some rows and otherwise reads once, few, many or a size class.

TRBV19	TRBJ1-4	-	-	TGTGCCAGCACTCCCCCGCGAGGTCCCTCTGCAACTAATGAAAAACTGTTTTTT	CASTPPRGPSATNEKLFF
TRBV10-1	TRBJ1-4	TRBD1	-	TGCGCCAGCAGTGAGTTGGGACAGGGTCGAGAAAAACTGTTTTTT	CASSELGQGREKLFF
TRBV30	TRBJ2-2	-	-	TGTGCCTGGAGTCCACGACCTTGTTTGCGGCCAGCCTGCGTTGGGGAGCTGTTTTTT	CAWSPRPCLRPACVGELFF
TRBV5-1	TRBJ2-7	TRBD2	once	TGCGCCAGCAGCCTGGGACTAGCGGGAGTCGAGCAGTACTTC	CASSLGLAGVEQYF
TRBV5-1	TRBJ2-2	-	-	TGCGCCAGCAGTTCTGGACAGAACACCGGGGAGCTGTTTTTT	CASSSGQNTGELFF
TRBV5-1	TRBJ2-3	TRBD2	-	TGCGCCAGCAGCATTAGGACTAGCGGTAGCACAGATACGCAGTATTTT	CASSIRTSGSTDTQYF
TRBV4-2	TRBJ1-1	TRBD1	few	TGTGCCAGCAGCCAAGGGGTCAGGGACAGGGGGCACTTAGGAGCTTTCTTT	CASSQGVRDRGHLGAFF
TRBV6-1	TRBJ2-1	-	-	TGTGCCACTTGGGGAGCGGCCAACTCCTACAATGAGCAGTTCTTC	CATWGAANSYNEQFF
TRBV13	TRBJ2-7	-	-	TGTGCCAGCAGCTCCGGATGGGGGGGCAGCTCCTACGAGCAGTACTTC	CASSSGWGGSSYEQYF
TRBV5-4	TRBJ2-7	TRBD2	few	TGTGCCAGCAGCCCAGGACTAGCGGGAGGGTACGAGCAGTACTTC	CASSPGLAGGYEQYF
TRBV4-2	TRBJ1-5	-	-	TGTGCCAGCAGCCAAGATCAGGCTCAGCCCCAGCATTTT	CASSQDQAQPQHF
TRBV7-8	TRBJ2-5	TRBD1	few	TGTGCCAGCAGCCCAACCCGACAGGGCCCCTTGGAGACCCAGTACTTC	CASSPTRQGPLETQYF
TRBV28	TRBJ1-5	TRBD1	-	TGTGCCAGCACCCCGGGACAGGGCCCCAATCAGCCCCAGCATTTT	CASTPGQGPNQPQHF
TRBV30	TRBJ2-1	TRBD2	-	TGTGCTTGGAGTGGGGAGCGGGAGAGGGTGGTCGGCAATGAGCAGTTCTTC	CAWSGERERVVGNEQFF
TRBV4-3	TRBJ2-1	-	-	TGCGCCAGCAGCAAAGGGACCCGTGGGACTGCTGATTACAATGAGCAGTTCTTC	CASSKGTRGTADYNEQFF
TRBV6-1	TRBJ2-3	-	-	TGTGCCAGCAGTGTGGCTGTTGGACATCCTGGGAGCACAGATACGCAGTATTTT	CASSVAVGHPGSTDTQYF
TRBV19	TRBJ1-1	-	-	TGTGCCAGTAGGAAGGACTCCTTGAACACTGAAGCTTTCTTT	CASRKDSLNTEAFF
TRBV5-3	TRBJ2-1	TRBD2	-	TGTGCCAGAAGCGTGGTAGGGACTAGCGTCTACAATGAGCAGTTCTTC	CARSVVGTSVYNEQFF
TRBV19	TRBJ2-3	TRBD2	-	TGTGCCAGTAGTTATCTGAGCGGGAGGACCAGCACAGATACGCAGTATTTT	CASSYLSGRTSTDTQYF
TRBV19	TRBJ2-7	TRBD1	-	TGTGCCAGTAGCCGTGACAGGGGCGGGTACGAGCAGTACTTC	CASSRDRGGYEQYF
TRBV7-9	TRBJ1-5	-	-	TGTGCCAGCAGCAGCCCCGGCAATCAGCCCCAGCATTTT	CASSSPGNQPQHF
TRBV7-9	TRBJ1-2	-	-	TGTGCCAGCAGCTTGACAGTTGGCTATGGCTACACCTTC	CASSLTVGYGYTF
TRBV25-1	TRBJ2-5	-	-	TGTGCCAGCAGTCCGGCAGGGGTGGAGACCCAGTACTTC	CASSPAGVETQYF
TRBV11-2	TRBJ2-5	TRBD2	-	TGTGCCAGCAGCTTAGATTGGACTAGCGGTCAGACCCAGTACTTC	CASSLDWTSGQTQYF
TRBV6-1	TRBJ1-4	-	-	TGTGCCAGCAGTCTGACCGGCCTCAGCGGTGAAAAACTGTTTTTT	CASSLTGLSGEKLFF
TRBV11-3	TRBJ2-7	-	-	TGTGCCAGCAGCCGGCGGGCCGCGGGGATGAGGGAGCAGTACTTC	CASSRRAAGMREQYF
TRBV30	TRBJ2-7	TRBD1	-	TGTGCCTGGGGGACAGGGTACTTCTACGAGCAGTACTTC	CAWGTGYFYEQYF
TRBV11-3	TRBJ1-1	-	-	TGTGCCAGCAGCACGGCGGGGGGGTTGAACACTGAAGCTTTCTTT	CASSTAGGLNTEAFF
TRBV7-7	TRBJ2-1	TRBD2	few	TGTGCTAGCAGCTTATTAGCGGGAAGGATAGAAGTGCAGTTCTTC	CASSLLAGRIEVQFF
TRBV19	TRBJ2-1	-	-	TGTGCCAGTAGTACCTCGGGGTATGAGCAGTTCTTC	CASSTSGYEQFF
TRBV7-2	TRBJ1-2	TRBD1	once	TGTGCCAGCAGCTTAGCATACGGGACAGGGGACTATGGCTACACCTTC	CASSLAYGTGDYGYTF
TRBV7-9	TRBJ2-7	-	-	TGTGCCAGCAGCTTACCCCTCGCGACACAAGCCTACGAGCAGTACTTC	CASSLPLATQAYEQYF
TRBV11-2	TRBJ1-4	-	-	TGTGCCACCACAGGGCGTCGGGAAAAACTGTTTTTT	CATTGRREKLFF
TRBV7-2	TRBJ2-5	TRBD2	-	TGTGCCAGCAGCCCCCAGACTAGCGGGGAGACCCAGTACTTC	CASSPQTSGETQYF
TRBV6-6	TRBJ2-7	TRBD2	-	TGTGCCAGCAGCAACGGGGGGGGGTACGAGCAGTACTTC	CASSNGGGYEQYF
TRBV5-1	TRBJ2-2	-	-	TGCGCCAGCAGCTTGGGTCTAGCAGTTGTCGGGGAGCTGTTTTTT	CASSLGLAVVGELFF
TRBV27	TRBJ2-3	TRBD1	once	TGTGCCAGCAGAATCCAGGGGGCTGGTGCAGATACGCAGTATTTT	CASRIQGAGADTQYF
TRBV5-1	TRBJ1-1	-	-	TGCGCCAGCAGCCTGGCGTTGAACACTGAAGCTTTCTTT	CASSLALNTEAFF
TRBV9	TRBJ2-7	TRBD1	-	TGTGCCAGCAGCGTTATGGCGGACAGGTCCTACGAGCAGTACTTC	CASSVMADRSYEQYF
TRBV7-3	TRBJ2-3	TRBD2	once	TGTGCCAGCAGCTTAAGTCCTAGCGGTAGCACAGATACGCAGTATTTT	CASSLSPSGSTDTQYF